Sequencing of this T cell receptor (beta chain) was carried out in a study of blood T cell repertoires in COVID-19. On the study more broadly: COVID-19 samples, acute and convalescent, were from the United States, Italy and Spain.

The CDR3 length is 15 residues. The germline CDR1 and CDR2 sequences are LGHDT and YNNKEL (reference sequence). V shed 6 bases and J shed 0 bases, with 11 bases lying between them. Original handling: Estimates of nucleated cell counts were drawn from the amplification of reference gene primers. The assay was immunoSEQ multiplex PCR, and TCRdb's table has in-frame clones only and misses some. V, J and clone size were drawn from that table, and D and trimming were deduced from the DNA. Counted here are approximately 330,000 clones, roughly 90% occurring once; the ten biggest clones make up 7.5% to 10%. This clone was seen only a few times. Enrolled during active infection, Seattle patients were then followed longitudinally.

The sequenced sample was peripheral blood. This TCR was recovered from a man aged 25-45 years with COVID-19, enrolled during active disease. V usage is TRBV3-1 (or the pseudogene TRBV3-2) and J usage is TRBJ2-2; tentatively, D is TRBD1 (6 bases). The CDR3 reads CASSRGGSNTGELFF. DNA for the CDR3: TGTGCCAGCAGTAGAGGGGGTTCGAACACCGGGGAGCTGTTTTTT.